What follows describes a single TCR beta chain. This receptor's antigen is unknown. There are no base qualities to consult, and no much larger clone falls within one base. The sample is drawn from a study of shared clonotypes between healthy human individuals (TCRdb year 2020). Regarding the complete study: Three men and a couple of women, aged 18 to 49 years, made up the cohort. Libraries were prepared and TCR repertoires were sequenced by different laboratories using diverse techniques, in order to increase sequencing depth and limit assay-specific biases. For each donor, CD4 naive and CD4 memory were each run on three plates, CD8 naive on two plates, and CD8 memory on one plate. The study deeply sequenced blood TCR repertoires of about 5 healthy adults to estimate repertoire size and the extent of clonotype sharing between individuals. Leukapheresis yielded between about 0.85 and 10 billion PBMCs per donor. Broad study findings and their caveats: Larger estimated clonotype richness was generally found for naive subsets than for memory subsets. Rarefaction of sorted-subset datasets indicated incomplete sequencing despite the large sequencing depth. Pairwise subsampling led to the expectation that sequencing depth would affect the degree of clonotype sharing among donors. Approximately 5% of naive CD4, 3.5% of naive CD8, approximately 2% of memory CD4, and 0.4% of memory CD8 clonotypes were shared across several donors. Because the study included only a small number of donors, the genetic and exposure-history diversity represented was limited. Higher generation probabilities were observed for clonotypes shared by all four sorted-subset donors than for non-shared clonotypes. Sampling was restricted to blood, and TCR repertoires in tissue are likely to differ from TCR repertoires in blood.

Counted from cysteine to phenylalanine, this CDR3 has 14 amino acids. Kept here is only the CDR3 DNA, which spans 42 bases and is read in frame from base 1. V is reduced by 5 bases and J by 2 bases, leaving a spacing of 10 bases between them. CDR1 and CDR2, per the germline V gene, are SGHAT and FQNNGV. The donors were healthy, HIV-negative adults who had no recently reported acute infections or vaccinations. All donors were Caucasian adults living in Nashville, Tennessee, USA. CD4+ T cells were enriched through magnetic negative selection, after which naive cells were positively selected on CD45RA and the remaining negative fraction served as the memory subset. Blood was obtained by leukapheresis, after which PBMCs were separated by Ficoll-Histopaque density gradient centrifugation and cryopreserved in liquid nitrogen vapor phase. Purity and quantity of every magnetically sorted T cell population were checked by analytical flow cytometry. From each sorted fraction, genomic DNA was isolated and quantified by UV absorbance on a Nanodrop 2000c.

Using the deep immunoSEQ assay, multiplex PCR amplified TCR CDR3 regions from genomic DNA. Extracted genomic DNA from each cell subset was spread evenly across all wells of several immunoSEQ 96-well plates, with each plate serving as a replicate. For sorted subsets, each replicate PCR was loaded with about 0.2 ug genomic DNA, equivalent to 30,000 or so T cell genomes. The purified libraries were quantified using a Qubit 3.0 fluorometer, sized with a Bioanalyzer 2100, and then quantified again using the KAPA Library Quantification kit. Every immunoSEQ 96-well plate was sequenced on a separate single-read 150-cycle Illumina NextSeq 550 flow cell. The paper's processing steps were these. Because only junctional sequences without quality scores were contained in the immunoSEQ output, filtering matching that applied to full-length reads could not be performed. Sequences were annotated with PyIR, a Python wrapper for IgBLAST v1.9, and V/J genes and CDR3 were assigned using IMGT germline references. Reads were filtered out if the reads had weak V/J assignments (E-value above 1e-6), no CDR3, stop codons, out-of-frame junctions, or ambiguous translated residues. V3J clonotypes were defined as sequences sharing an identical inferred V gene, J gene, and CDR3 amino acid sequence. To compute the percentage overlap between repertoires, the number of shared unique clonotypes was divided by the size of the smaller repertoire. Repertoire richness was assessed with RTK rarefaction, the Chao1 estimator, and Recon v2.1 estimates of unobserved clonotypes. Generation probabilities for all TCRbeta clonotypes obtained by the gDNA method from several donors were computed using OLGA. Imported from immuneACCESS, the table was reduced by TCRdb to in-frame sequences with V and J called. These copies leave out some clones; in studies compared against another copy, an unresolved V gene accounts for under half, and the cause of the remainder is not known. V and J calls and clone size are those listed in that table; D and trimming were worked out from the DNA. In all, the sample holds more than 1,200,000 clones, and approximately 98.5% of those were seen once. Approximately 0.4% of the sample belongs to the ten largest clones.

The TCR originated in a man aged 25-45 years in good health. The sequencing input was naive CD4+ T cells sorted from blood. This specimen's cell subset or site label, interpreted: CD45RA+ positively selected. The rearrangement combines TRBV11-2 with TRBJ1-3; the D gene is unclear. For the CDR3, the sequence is CASSAGVAGNTIYF. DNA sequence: TGTGCCAGCAGCGCGGGTGTTGCTGGAAACACCATATATTTT. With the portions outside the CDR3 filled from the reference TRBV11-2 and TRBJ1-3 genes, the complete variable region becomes EAGVAQSPRYKIIEKRQSVAFWCNPISGHATLYWYQQILGQGPKLLIQFQNNGVVDDSQLPKDRFSAERLKGVDSTLKIQPAKLEDSAVYLCASSAGVAGNTIYFGEGSWLTVV.